The 2 T cell receptor beta chains below come from one sample, sequenced in a study of T cell responses to AZD1222 COVID-19 vaccine. Produced via immunoSEQ multiplex PCR; TCRdb's table is partial and in-frame only. The table shows around 110,000 clones, with 70% to 90% occurring only once. Sequenced material: peripheral blood, taken 28 days after the second AZD1222 dose. Source of these receptors: an adult who received the AZD1222 COVID-19 vaccine.

J is TRBJ1-2 and V is TRBV6-1; D gene unclear. Germline V gives CDR1 MNHNS, CDR2 SASEGT. The germline V and J ends were trimmed by 1 base and 4 bases, with 10 bases remaining between them. The CDR3 is made up of 14 amino acids. The DNA of the CDR3 is TGTGCCAGCAGTGAAGGGTCAGCCCCCTATGGCTACACCTTC. Translated: CASSEGSAPYGYTF.

This chain uses TRBV12-3 or TRBV12-4 with TRBJ1-5; D ambiguous. The CDR3 contains 13 residues. The V end was cut by 5 bases, the J end by 6 bases, with 11 bases between. The CDR3 sequence: CASSPPEGQPQHF. CDR3 coding DNA: TGTGCCAGCAGTCCGCCAGAAGGTCAGCCCCAGCATTTT.